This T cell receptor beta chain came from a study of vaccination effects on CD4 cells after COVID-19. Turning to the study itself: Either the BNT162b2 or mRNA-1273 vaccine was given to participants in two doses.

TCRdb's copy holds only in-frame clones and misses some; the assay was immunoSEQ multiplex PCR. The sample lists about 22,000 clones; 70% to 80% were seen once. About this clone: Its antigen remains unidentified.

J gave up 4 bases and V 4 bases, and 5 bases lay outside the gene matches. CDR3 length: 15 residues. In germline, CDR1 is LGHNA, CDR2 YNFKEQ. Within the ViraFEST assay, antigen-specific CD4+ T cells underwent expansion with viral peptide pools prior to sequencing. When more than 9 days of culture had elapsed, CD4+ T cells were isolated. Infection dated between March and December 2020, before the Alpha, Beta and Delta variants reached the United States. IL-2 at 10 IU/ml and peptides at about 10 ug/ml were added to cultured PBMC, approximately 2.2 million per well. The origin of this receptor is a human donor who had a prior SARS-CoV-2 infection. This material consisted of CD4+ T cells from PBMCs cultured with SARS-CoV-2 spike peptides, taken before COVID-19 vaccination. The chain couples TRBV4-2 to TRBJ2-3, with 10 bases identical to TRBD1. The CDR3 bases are TGTGCCAGCAGCCGAAGGGACAGGGGCCCAGATACGCAGTATTTT. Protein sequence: CASSRRDRGPDTQYF.